Below are 18 T cell receptor beta chains sequenced from a single sample in a study of PD-L1 blockade in urothelial cancer. Libraries were prepared by immunoSEQ multiplex PCR; TCRdb keeps only in-frame clonotypes and omits some of them. Found here are some 110,000 clones, approximately 90% of them singletons; the top ten hold approximately 3.8%. Time point here: peripheral blood 6 weeks after treatment start. Source: PBMCs, taken around atezolizumab (anti-PD-L1) treatment. The source of these receptors is a man aged 55-75 years with urothelial cancer.

This chain joins TRBV10-3 and TRBJ1-1, with 7 bases aligning to TRBD1. The CDR3 is 13 residues long. Germline CDR1 ENHRY, CDR2 SYGVKD. V lost 6 bases and J lost 3; bases outside the gene matches: 4. DNA for the CDR3: TGTGCCATCAGCGGACAGGTGGACACTGAAGCTTTCTTT. Its protein product is CAISGQVDTEAFF.

In the case of this clone: Other DNA sequences from this sample encode an identical CDR3 as well. The rearrangement links TRBV18 to TRBJ2-2, with 7 bases lining up with TRBD1. The germline V gene has CDR1 KGHSH and CDR2 LQKENI. V was pared by 3 bases and J by 4 bases, with 8 bases of the junction left unmatched. The CDR3 loop spans 16 amino acids. CDR3 in amino acids: CASSPSDRVRTGELFF. The CDR3 region has the DNA TGTGCCAGCTCACCGTCCGACAGGGTCCGCACCGGGGAGCTGTTTTTT.

The V call is TRBV11-2, the J call TRBJ2-7, with 10 bases fitting TRBD1. The CDR3 has 16 amino acids. Germline assignment: CDR1 SGHAT and CDR2 FQNNGV. V lost 1 base, J lost 4 bases, and 7 bases stayed unmatched. The CDR3 region is CASSLVRGQGDYEQYF. The CDR3 coding sequence is TGTGCCAGCAGCTTAGTGAGAGGACAGGGGGATTACGAGCAGTACTTC.

The CDR3 DNA reads as TGTGCCAGCAGCTTAGCTCCACCGACAGGGTTTTATGGCTACACCTTC. It codes for CASSLAPPTGFYGYTF. V gene TRBV7-8 combines with J gene TRBJ1-2; 7 bases match TRBD1. Looked up from germline, CDR1 is SGHVS and CDR2 is FQNEAQ. The V segment lost 0 bases and the J segment 5 bases; nucleotides outside the gene matches: 9. This CDR3 contains 16 residues.

The genes are TRBV7-2 and TRBJ1-1; the D is unclear. The CDR3 totals 13 residues. In germline, CDR1 is SGHTA, CDR2 FQGNSA. Deletions cut 2 bases from V and 4 bases from J, with 8 bases between. DNA for the CDR3: TGTGCCAGCAGCTTAAATGAGGGCACTGAAGCTTTCTTT. Translating it yields CASSLNEGTEAFF.

The chain couples TRBV28 to TRBJ1-2; D remains ambiguous. Germline V gene sequence: CDR1 MDHEN, CDR2 SYDVKM. V lost 3 bases to trimming and J lost 1 base, with 6 bases between them. This CDR3 has 13 residues. CDR3 loop: CASSFRSNYGYTF. CDR3 DNA: TGTGCCAGCAGTTTTCGGAGTAACTATGGCTACACCTTC.

The chain links TRBV7-2 to TRBJ2-7; D is perhaps TRBD2 (5 bases). The germline V gene encodes CDR1 SGHTA and CDR2 FQGNSA. Deletions cut 3 bases from V and 3 bases from J, with 9 bases between. The CDR3 runs 13 residues. The CDR3 bases are TGTGCCAGCAGCTTGAACGGAGGCTACGAGCAGTACTTC. It encodes CASSLNGGYEQYF.

The chain combines TRBV7-2 with TRBJ2-3; D may be TRBD1 (5 bases). The J call may be incorrect, as the DNA end agrees better with TRBJ1-5. The germline V gene has CDR1 SGHTA and CDR2 FQGNSA. The CDR3 is 14 residues long. CDR3 nucleotide sequence: TGTGCCAGCAGCTTGCTAGGACTAGCGGGGGGGCAGCATTTT. Translated, it gives CASSLLGLAGGQHF.

The chain combines TRBV18 with TRBJ2-5, with TRBD2 matching over 12 bases. With 3 bases clipped from V and 6 bases from J, the junction kept 23 bases outside the gene matches. Germline V gives CDR1 KGHSH, CDR2 LQKENI. The CDR3 loop spans 21 amino acids. The CDR3 DNA follows: TGTGCCAGCTCACCGCCGGGACAGGGGCTAGCGGGGGGGCAGAAGGCGAAGACCCAGTACTTC. Amino acid sequence: CASSPPGQGLAGGQKAKTQYF.

The chain has TRBV7-9 and TRBJ2-2; weak D call: TRBD2 (6 bases). This CDR3 is built from 17 residues. Germline CDR1 reads SEHNR; CDR2 reads FQNEAQ (reference sequence). V lost 6 bases, J lost 5 bases, and 22 bases lay in between. The CDR3 here is CASSQYTYGGDTGELFF. In nucleotides, the CDR3 is TGTGCCAGCAGTCAATACACTTACGGGGGAGATACCGGGGAGCTGTTTTTT.

This clone was seen a single time. This chain links TRBV7-6 with TRBJ2-5; 12 nucleotides line up with TRBD2. J gave up 2 bases and V 1 base, and 14 bases lay outside the gene matches. The germline V gene encodes CDR1 SGHVS and CDR2 FNYEAQ. This CDR3 is built from 20 residues. CDR3 in amino acids: CASSLGRTSGTKGGQETQYF. The CDR3 DNA is TGTGCCAGCAGCTTAGGGCGGACTAGCGGGACAAAGGGGGGGCAAGAGACCCAGTACTTC. Looking up the rest from reference TRBV7-6 and TRBJ2-5 gives the full variable domain: GAGVSQSPRYKVTKRGQDVALRCDPISGHVSLYWYRQALGQGPEFLTYFNYEAQQDKSGLPNDRFSAERPEGSISTLTIQRTEQRDSAMYRCASSLGRTSGTKGGQETQYFGPGTRLLVL.

This sequence joins TRBV2 and TRBJ2-1; TRBD2 matches 12 bases. V shed 5 bases and J 2 bases; nucleotides not matched to a gene: 10. CDR3 length: 18 residues. Germline CDR1 is SNHLY and CDR2 is FYNNEI. Here the CDR3 reads CASSLSTSGSPAYNEQFF. CDR3 in DNA: TGTGCCAGCAGTTTATCGACTAGCGGGAGTCCAGCCTACAATGAGCAGTTCTTC. Filled out from reference TRBV2 and TRBJ2-1, the complete variable domain reads EPEVTQTPSHQVTQMGQEVILRCVPISNHLYFYWYRQILGQKVEFLVSFYNNEISEKSEIFDDQFSVERPDGSNFTLKIRSTKLEDSAMYFCASSLSTSGSPAYNEQFFGPGTRLTVL.

The chain recombines TRBV18 with TRBJ1-3; TRBD1 is a possible D gene (5 bases). V lost 3 bases and J lost 9, with 21 bases in between. CDR3 length: 16 amino acids. The germline CDR1 and CDR2 sequences are KGHSH and LQKENI. Here the CDR3 DNA reads TGTGCCAGCTCACCCGTAGGCGTCAGGGAAGTACGCACCATATATTTT. This gives the protein CASSPVGVREVRTIYF.

The gene calls are TRBV7-2 and TRBJ1-2, with a weak D call TRBD1 (6 bases). The CDR3 sequence is 15 residues long. Germline V gene sequence: CDR1 SGHTA, CDR2 FQGNSA. Deletions cut 1 base from V and 5 bases from J, with 14 bases between. The CDR3 sequence: CASSLGRAGAYGYTF. In DNA form, the CDR3 reads TGTGCCAGCAGCTTAGGCCGGGCGGGGGCATATGGCTACACCTTC.

The chain joins TRBV5-1 to TRBJ2-2, with D perhaps matching TRBD1 (5 bases). V dropped 5 bases and J dropped 6 bases, with 14 bases sitting between them. The CDR3 runs to 14 residues. Germline lookup yields CDR1 SGHRS and CDR2 YFSETQ. The CDR3 DNA is TGCGCCAGCAGGACAAGACAGTCCTCCGGGGAGCTGTTTTTT. Translation gives CASRTRQSSGELFF.

The V and J genes are TRBV6-4 and TRBJ2-7, with D tentatively TRBD1 (6 bases). V was trimmed by 9 bases and J by 2 bases, leaving 17 bases between them. The CDR3 covers 14 residues. CDR1 and CDR2 from the germline V gene are MRHNA and SNTAGT. DNA of the CDR3: TGTGCCAGTTCCCGGGACATAGGACCCTACGAGCAGTACTTC. It is translated as CASSRDIGPYEQYF.

J is TRBJ1-1 and V is TRBV7-2, with D possibly matching TRBD1 (5 bases). Trimming removed 0 bases at V and 4 bases at J, with 9 bases between. CDR3 size: 14 residues. Germline lookup yields CDR1 SGHTA and CDR2 FQGNSA. In nucleotides, the CDR3 is TGTGCCAGCAGCTTAGCGTCCGGGGGCACTGAAGCTTTCTTT. It specifies CASSLASGGTEAFF.

CDR3 region: CASVSGRKETQYF. The CDR3 region has the DNA TGTGCCAGCGTTAGCGGGAGGAAAGAGACCCAGTACTTC. The chain is built from TRBV7-9 and TRBJ2-5; 10 bases are shared with TRBD2. CDR1 is SEHNR and CDR2 is FQNEAQ in the germline V gene (reference sequence). There are 13 residues in the CDR3. The V segment lost 8 bases and the J segment 3 bases; nucleotides outside the gene matches: 3.